The following is a T cell receptor beta chain sequence with its context. The entry originates in a study of blood T cell repertoires in COVID-19. Overall study: Samples taken during acute and convalescent COVID-19 were collected in the United States, Italy and Spain. Sources were T cells, B-cell-depleted T cells, or PBMCs; the material itself was cDNA or gDNA.

How the authors handled the data: Reference gene primer amplification gave estimated nucleated cell counts. Clones were sequenced by immunoSEQ multiplex PCR, and TCRdb holds only the in-frame ones, with some missing. V, J and clone size are those of that table, while D and trimming were read from the DNA. The data hold 200,000 to 250,000 clones, with approximately 86% observed a single time. This TCR was sampled from a woman aged 55-70 years who had recovered from COVID-19. The specimen sequenced was peripheral blood.

Here the CDR3 DNA reads TGTGCCAGCACCTCGGCAGGAACCCACCAAGAGACCCAGTACTTC. Translated, it gives CASTSAGTHQETQYF. This sequence joins TRBV13 and TRBJ2-5, with D unclear. CDR3 size: 15 residues. The V end lost 7 bases, the J end lost 0 bases, and 15 bases lay between the germline ends. Germline V gene data show CDR1 as PRHDT and CDR2 as FYEKMQ (reference sequence).